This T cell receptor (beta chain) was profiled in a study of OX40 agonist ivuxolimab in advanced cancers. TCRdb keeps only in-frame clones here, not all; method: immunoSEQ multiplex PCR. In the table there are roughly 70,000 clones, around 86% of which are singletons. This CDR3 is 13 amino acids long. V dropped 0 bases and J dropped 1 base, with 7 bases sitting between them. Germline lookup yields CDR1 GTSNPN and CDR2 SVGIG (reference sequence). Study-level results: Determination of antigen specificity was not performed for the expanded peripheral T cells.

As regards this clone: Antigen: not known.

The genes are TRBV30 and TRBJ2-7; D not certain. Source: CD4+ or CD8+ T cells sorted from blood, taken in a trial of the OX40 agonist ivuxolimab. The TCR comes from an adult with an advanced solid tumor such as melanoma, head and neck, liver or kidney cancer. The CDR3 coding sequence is TGTGCCTGGAGTGTACGGCAGTCCTACGAGCAGTACTTC. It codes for CAWSVRQSYEQYF.